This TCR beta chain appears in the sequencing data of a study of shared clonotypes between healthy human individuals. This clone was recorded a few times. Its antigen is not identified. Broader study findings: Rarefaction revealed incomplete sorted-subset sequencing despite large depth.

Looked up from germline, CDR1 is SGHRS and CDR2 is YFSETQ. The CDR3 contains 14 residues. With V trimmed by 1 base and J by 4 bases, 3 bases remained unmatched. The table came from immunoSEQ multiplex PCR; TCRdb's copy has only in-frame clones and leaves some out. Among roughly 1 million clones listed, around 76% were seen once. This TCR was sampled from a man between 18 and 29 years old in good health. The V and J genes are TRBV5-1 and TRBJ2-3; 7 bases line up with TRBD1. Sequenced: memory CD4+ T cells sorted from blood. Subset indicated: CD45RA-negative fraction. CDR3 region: CASSLNRGSDTQYF. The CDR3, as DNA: TGCGCCAGCAGCTTGAACAGGGGCTCAGATACGCAGTATTTT. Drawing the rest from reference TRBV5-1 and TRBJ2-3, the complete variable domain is KAGVTQTPRYLIKTRGQQVTLSCSPISGHRSVSWYQQTPGQGLQFLFEYFSETQRNKGNFPGRFSGRQFSNSRSEMNVSTLELGDSALYLCASSLNRGSDTQYFGPGTRLTVL.